This TCR beta chain originates from a study of radiation and T cells in renal cell carcinoma. Profiled with immunoSEQ multiplex PCR; TCRdb holds only in-frame clones, not every one. The table includes about 64,000 clones, over 65% detected once. The time point was: blood 4 weeks post-SBRT, at nephrectomy. Regarding treatment: 15 Gy SBRT to primary tumor, nephrectomy 4 weeks later. Blood was sampled at baseline, 2 weeks and 4 weeks after SBRT. The sequences come from blood, collected from a patient whose treatment included radiotherapy and nephrectomy. The sequence was collected from a man in his sixties with renal cell carcinoma.

The CDR3 reads CASSWNRDGIQFF. The CDR3 DNA follows: TGTGCCAGCAGCTGGAATCGGGACGGGATCCAGTTCTTC. The chain has TRBV11-3 and TRBJ2-1; D is tentatively TRBD1 or TRBD2 (5 bases each). Germline CDR1 and CDR2: SGHNT and YENEEA. V was pared by 4 bases and J by 13 bases, with 17 bases between. This CDR3 contains 13 residues. The full variable domain, completed using reference TRBV11-3 and TRBJ2-1, is EAGVVQSPRYKIIEKKQPVAFWCNPISGHNTLYWYLQNLGQGPELLIRYENEEAVDDSQLPKDRFSAERLKGVDSTLKIQPAELGDSAVYLCASSWNRDGIQFFGPGTRLTVL.